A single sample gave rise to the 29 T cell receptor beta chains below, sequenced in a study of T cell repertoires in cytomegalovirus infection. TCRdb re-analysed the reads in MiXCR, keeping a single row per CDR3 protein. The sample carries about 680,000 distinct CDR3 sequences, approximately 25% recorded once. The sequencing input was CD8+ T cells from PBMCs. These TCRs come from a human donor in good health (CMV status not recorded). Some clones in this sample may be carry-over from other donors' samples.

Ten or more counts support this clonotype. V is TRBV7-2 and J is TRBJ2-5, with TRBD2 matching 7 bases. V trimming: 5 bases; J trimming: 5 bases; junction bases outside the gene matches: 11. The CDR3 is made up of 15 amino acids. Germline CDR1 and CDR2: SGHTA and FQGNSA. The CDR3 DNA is TGTGCCAGCAGCCTTCTGGGGGGGGGAGGGGAGACCCAGTACTTC. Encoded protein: CASSLLGGGGETQYF.

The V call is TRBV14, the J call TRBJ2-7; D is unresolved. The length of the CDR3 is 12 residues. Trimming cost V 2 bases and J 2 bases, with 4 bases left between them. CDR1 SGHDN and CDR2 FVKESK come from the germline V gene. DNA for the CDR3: TGTGCCAGCAGCCAAAGTGCCTACGAGCAGTACGTC. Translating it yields CASSQSAYEQYV.

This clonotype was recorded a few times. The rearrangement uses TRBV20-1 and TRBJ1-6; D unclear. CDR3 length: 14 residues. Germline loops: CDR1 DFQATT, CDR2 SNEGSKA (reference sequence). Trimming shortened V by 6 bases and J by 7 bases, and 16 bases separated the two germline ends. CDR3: CSASALSRNSPLHF. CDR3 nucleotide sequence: TGCAGTGCCTCAGCACTTTCTAGGAATTCACCCCTCCACTTT.

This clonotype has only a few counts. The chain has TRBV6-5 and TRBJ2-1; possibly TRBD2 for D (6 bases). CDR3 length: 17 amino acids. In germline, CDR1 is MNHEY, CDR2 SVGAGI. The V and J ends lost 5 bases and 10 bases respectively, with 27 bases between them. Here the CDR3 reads CASSHPGTPVEVGEQFF. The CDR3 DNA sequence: TGTGCCAGCAGTCACCCTGGGACTCCAGTTGAAGTAGGAGAGCAGTTCTTC.

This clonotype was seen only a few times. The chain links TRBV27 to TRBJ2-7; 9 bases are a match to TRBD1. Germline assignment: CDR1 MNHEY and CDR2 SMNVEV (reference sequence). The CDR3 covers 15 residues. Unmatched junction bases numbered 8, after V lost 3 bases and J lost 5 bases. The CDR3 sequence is CASSLPGQGRNEQYF. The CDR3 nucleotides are TGTGCCAGCAGTTTGCCGGGACAGGGACGAAACGAGCAGTACTTC.

The CDR3 spells CSARDRQIGNTIYF. The CDR3, as DNA: TGCAGTGCTAGAGATCGACAGATAGGAAACACCATATATTTT. The chain carries TRBV20-1 and TRBJ1-3; D perhaps matches TRBD1 (5 bases). The V gene lost 0 bases and the J gene lost 4 bases, with 10 bases spanning the gap. Germline assignment: CDR1 DFQATT and CDR2 SNEGSKA (reference sequence). The CDR3 totals 14 residues.

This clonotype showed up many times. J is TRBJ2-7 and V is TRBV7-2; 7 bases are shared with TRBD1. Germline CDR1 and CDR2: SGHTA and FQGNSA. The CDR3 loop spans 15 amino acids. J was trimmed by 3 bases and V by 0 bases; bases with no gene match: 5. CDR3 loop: CASSLAGQLSYEQYF. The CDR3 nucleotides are TGTGCCAGCAGCTTAGCGGGACAGCTAAGCTACGAGCAGTACTTC.

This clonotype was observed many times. The CDR3 region has the DNA TGTGCCAGCAGCCCCGGGGGACTACTAAGCTACACCTTC. The encoded protein is CASSPGGLLSYTF. The rearrangement links TRBV7-9 to TRBJ1-2; possible D gene TRBD1, 5 bases. The germline CDR1 and CDR2 sequences are SEHNR and FQNEAQ (reference sequence). V shed 5 bases and J shed 9 bases, with 16 bases lying between them. The CDR3 runs 13 residues.

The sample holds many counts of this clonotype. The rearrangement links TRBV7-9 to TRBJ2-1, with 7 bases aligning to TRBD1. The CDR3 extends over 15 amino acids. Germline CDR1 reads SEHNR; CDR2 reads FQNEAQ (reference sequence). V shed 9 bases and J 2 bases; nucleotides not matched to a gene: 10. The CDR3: CASLPEDRPYNEQFF. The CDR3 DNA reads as TGTGCCAGTCTCCCGGAGGACAGGCCCTACAATGAGCAGTTCTTC.

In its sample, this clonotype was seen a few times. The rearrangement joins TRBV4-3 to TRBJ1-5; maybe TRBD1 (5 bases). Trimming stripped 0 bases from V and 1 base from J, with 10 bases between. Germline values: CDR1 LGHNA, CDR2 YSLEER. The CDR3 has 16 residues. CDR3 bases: TGCGCCAGCAGCCAAGATCAAAGGGGAAGCAATCAGCCCCAGCATTTT. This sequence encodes CASSQDQRGSNQPQHF.

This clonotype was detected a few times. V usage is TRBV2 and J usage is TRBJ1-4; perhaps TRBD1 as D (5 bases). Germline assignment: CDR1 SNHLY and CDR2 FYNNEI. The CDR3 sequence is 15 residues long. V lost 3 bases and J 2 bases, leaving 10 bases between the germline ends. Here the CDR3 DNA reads TGTGCCAGCAGTGAGGGGGTGAAGACTAATGAAAAACTGTTTTTT. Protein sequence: CASSEGVKTNEKLFF.

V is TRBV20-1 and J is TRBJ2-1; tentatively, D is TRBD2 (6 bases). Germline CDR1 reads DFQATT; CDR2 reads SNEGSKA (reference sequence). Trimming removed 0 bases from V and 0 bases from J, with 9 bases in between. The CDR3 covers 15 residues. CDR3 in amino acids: CSAREETSSYNEQFF. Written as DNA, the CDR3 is TGCAGTGCTAGAGAGGAGACTAGCTCCTACAATGAGCAGTTCTTC.

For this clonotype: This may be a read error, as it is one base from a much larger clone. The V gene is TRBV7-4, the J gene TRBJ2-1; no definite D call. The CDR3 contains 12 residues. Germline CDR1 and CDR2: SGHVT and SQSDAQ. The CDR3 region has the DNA TGTGCCAGCAGCCCTAAGGCCAATGAGCAGTCCTTC. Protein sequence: CASSPKANEQSF.

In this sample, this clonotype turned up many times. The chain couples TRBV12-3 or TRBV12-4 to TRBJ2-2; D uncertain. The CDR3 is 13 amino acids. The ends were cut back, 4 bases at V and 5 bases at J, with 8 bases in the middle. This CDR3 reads CASSSLRTGELFF. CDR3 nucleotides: TGTGCCAGCAGTTCCCTCAGGACCGGGGAGCTGTTTTTT.

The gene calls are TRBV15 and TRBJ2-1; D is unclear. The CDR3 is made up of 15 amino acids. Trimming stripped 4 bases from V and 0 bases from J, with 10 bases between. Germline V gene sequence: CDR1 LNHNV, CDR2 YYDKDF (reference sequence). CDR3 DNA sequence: TGTGCCACCAGCAATGACATGTTCTCCTACAATGAGCAGTTCTTC. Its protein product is CATSNDMFSYNEQFF.

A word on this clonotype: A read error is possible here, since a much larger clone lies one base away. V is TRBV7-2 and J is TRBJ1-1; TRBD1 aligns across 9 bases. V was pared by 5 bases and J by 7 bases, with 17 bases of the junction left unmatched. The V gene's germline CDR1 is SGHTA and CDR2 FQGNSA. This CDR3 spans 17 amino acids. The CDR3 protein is CASSLVPGQGAYNEAFF. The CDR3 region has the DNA TGTGCCAGCAGCCTCGTCCCGGGACAGGGCGCGTACAATGAAGCTTTCTTT.

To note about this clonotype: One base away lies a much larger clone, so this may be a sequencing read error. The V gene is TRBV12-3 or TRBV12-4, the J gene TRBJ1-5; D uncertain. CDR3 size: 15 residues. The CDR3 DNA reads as TGTACCAGCAGTCCGGAGGACGGCTACAATCAGCCCCAGCATTTT. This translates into CTSSPEDGYNQPQHF.

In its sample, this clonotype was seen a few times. CDR3 coding DNA: TGTGCCAGCAGCCAAGACGCGGGGAGGCAAGAGACCCAGTACTTC. This gives the protein CASSQDAGRQETQYF. The rearrangement links TRBV4-2 to TRBJ2-5, with D possibly TRBD2 on 6 matching bases. This CDR3 has 15 amino acids. Germline V CDR1 and CDR2: LGHNA, YNFKEQ. Trimming removed 0 bases at V and 2 bases at J, with 10 bases between.

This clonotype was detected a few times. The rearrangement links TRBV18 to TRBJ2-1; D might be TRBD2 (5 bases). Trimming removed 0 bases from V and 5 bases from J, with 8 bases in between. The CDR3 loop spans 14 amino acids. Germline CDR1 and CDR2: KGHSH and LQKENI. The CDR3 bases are TGTGCCAGCTCACCACCAGTGGGAGACAATGAGCAGTTCTTC. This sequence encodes CASSPPVGDNEQFF.

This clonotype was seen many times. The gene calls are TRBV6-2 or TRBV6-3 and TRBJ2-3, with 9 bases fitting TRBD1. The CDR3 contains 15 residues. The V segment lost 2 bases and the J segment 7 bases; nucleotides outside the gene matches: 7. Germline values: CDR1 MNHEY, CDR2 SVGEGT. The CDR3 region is CASSYVGQGGNTQYF. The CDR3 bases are TGTGCCAGCAGTTACGTGGGACAGGGTGGGAATACGCAGTATTTT.

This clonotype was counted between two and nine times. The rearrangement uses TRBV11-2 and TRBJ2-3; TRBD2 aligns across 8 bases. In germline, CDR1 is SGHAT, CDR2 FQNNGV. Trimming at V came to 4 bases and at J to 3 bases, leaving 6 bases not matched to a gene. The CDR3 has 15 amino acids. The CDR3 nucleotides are TGTGCCAGCAGCTCCGGACTAGCACGAACAGATACGCAGTATTTT. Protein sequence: CASSSGLARTDTQYF.

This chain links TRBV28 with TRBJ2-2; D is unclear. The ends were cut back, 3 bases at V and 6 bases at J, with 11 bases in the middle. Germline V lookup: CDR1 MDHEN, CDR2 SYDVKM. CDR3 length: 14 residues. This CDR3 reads CASSFLGEAGELFF. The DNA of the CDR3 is TGTGCCAGCAGTTTTCTTGGGGAAGCCGGGGAGCTGTTTTTT. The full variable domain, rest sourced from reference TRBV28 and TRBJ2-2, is DVKVTQSSRYLVKRTGEKVFLECVQDMDHENMFWYRQDPGLGLRLIYFSYDVKMKEKGDIPEGYSVSREKKERFSLILESASTNQTSMYLCASSFLGEAGELFFGEGSRLTVL.

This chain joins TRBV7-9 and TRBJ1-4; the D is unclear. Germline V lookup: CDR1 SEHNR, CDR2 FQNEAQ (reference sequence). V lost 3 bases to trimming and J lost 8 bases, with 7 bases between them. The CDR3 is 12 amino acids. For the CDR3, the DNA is TGTGCCAGCAGCTTTAATCAGGAAAAACTGTTTTTT. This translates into CASSFNQEKLFF.

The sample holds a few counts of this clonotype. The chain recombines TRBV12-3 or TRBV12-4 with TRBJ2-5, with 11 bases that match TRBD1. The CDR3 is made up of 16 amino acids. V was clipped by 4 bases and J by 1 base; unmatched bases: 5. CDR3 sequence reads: CASSSTGTGGQETQYF. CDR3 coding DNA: TGTGCCAGCAGTTCGACCGGGACAGGGGGCCAAGAGACCCAGTACTTC.

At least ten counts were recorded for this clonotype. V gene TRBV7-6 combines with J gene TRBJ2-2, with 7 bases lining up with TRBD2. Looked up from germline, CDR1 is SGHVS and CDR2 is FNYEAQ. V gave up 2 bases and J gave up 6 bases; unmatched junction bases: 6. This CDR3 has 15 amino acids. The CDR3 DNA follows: TGTGCCAGCAGCTTAAGACTAGCTAAGGCCGGGGAGCTGTTTTTT. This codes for CASSLRLAKAGELFF.

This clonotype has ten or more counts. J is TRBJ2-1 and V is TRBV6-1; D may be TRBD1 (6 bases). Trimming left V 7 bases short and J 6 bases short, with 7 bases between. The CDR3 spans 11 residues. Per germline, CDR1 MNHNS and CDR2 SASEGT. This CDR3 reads CASIGGNEQFF. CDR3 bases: TGTGCCAGCATAGGGGGCAATGAGCAGTTCTTC.

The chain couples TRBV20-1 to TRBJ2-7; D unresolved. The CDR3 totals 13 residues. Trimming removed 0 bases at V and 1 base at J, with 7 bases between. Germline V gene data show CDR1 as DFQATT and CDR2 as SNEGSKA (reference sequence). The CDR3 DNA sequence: TGCAGTGCTAGAGAGGTGGAATCCTACGAGCAGTACTTC. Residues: CSAREVESYEQYF.

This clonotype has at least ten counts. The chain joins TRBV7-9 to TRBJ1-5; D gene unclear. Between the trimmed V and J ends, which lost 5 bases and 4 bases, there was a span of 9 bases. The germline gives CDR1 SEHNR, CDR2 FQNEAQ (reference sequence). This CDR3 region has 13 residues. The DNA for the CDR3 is TGTGCCAGCAGCCAAACGGTGAATCAGCCCCAGCATTTT. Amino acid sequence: CASSQTVNQPQHF.

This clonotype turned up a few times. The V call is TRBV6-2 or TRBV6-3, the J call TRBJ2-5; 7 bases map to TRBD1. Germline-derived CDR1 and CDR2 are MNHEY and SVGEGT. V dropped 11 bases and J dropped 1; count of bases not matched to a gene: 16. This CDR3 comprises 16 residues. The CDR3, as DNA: TGTGCCGGATCATCCGGGACAGTTTTCCCCCAAGAGACCCAGTACTTC. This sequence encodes CAGSSGTVFPQETQYF.